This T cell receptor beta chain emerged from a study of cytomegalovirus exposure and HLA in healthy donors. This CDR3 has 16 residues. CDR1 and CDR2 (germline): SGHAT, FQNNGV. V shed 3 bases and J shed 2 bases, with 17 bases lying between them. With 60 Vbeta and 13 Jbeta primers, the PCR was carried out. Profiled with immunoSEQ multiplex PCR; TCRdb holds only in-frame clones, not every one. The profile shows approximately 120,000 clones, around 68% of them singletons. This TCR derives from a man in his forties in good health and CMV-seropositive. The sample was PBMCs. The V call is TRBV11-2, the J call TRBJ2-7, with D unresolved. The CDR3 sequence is CASSFGFQGVPYEQYF. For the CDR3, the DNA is TGTGCCAGCAGCTTCGGATTTCAAGGAGTACCCTACGAGCAGTACTTC.